This T cell receptor beta chain is drawn from a study of blood T cell repertoires in COVID-19 (dated by TCRdb to the early 2020s). General notes on the study: The collaborator samples originated in the United States, Italy and Spain and spanned the acute and convalescent phases of COVID-19. The material from the prospective study consisted of cDNA or gDNA derived from T cells, B-cell-depleted T cells, or PBMCs. The dataset comprised deeply sampled blood TCRbeta repertoires from subjects exposed to, actively infected with, or recovered from COVID-19. The repertoires were released in a freely available public database intended as a resource for research on the immune response to SARS-CoV-2. Samples were obtained from the ongoing ImmuneRACE study (first 160 participants) and from over a thousand subjects provided by 6 global collaborators. A de-identified subject ID, COVID-19 status, age in years and sex were almost always included in the sample metadata. Where available, HLA class I and class II types were obtained from metadata supplied by the sample provider rather than from assay-based typing. Broad study findings and their caveats: Clinical and demographic metadata were provided uncurated, with the amount varying by source and participant.

TCRbeta CDR3 regions were amplified from genomic DNA using the immunoSEQ Assay, a bias-controlled multiplex PCR. The source study handled its data this way. The number of nucleated cells in each sample was estimated from the amplification of reference gene primers within the assay. Sequence reads were collapsed and filtered to measure the absolute abundance of every unique TCRbeta CDR3 rearrangement. For each sample, productive Simpson clonality was calculated as the square root of Simpson's diversity index over productive rearrangements. Sourced from immuneACCESS, this table was stored by TCRdb with only in-frame sequences that have V and J called. A share of the clones is absent; for the studies checked, an unresolved V gene accounts for under half, and the remainder has no known explanation. V and J calls and clone size are as listed in that table; D and trimming were resolved from the DNA. Here the sample has around 180,000 clones; approximately 86% occur a single time. The ten largest clones add up to 5.5% to 8% of the sample.

One collaborating source in Seattle enrolled patients during active infection and followed them longitudinally through the course of disease. The collaborating institutions used their own protocols to collect whole blood in K2EDTA tubes. For TCRbeta analysis, collaborator samples were shipped as frozen whole blood, as isolated PBMCs, or as DNA extracted from either sample type. Counted from cysteine to phenylalanine, this CDR3 has 14 amino acids. Only CDR3 DNA remains: 42 bases, in frame from the first base. Trimmed from V: 4 bases; trimmed from J: 5 bases; junction bases lacking a gene match: 3. As encoded in the germline V gene, CDR1 is SGHRS while CDR2 is YFSETQ. As to this clone: Its antigen remains unidentified. One base away there is no much larger clone; base qualities are not given.

Material for sequencing was peripheral blood. Rearrangement joined TRBV5-1 to TRBJ1-6, and 7 junction bases match TRBD1. The TCR comes from an elderly man with COVID-19, enrolled during active disease. The CDR3 here reads CASSAQGNNSPLHF. The nucleotide sequence reads TGCGCCAGCAGCGCACAGGGGAATAATTCACCCCTCCACTTT. When the CDR3 is completed using the reference TRBV5-1 and TRBJ1-6 genes on either side, the full variable domain is KAGVTQTPRYLIKTRGQQVTLSCSPISGHRSVSWYQQTPGQGLQFLFEYFSETQRNKGNFPGRFSGRQFSNSRSEMNVSTLELGDSALYLCASSAQGNNSPLHFGNGTRLTVT.